Each of the 18 T cell receptor beta chains below was sequenced from the same sample in a study of CD8 T cell repertoires and HIV-1 epitope variants. Clones were read by immunoSEQ multiplex PCR, and TCRdb kept only the in-frame ones, dropping some. Altogether about 5,600 clones are present, 64% being singletons, with the ten largest covering 44%. Their specific antigens are unknown. Source material: cultured CD8+ T cells derived from PBMCs. These TCRs come from a male donor with HIV.

This clone has a handful of counts. The V gene is TRBV6-5, the J gene TRBJ2-1, with D perhaps matching TRBD1 (6 bases). From germline, CDR1 is MNHEY and CDR2 SVGAGI. Trimming removed 0 bases at V and 7 bases at J, with 16 bases between. The CDR3 has 16 amino acids. CDR3 nucleotides: TGTGCCAGCAGTTACTCGGGCAGGGGAAGGCGAAATGAGCAGTTCTTC. It translates to CASSYSGRGRRNEQFF.

The chain carries TRBV5-8 and TRBJ2-1; TRBD1 agrees at 7 bases. The germline V gene has CDR1 SGHTS and CDR2 YDEGEE. V dropped 4 bases and J dropped 1; count of bases not matched to a gene: 5. CDR3 length: 15 residues. The CDR3 DNA sequence: TGTGCCAGCAGCCCAGACAGGGCTTCCTACAATGAGCAGTTCTTC. Translation gives CASSPDRASYNEQFF.

The chain combines TRBV29-1 with TRBJ2-3, with TRBD2 identical over 7 bases. The germline V gene encodes CDR1 SQVTM and CDR2 ANQGSEA. Trimming at V came to 4 bases and at J to 1 base, leaving 5 bases not matched to a gene. The CDR3 runs to 14 residues. Here the CDR3 DNA reads TGCAGCGTTGCGGGGGGAGTAGGCACAGATACGCAGTATTTT. Protein: CSVAGGVGTDTQYF.

The genes are TRBV27 and TRBJ2-5; tentative D call: TRBD2 (6 bases). V lost 6 bases to trimming and J lost 5 bases, with 19 bases between them. CDR3 length: 15 amino acids. Per the germline V gene, CDR1 is MNHEY and CDR2 is SMNVEV (reference sequence). Here the CDR3 DNA reads TGTGCCAGCAGAGGCGGGGACCTGAGAAGGGAGACCCAGTACTTC. It yields the protein CASRGGDLRRETQYF.

By sample share, this clone is hyperexpanded. V usage is TRBV27 and J usage is TRBJ2-7; D is unclear. Trimming shortened V by 4 bases and J by 2 bases, and 12 bases separated the two germline ends. Germline CDR1 and CDR2: MNHEY and SMNVEV (reference sequence). The length of the CDR3 is 14 residues. CDR3 DNA: TGTGCCAGCAGTTCAGATGTCTCGGCCTACGAGCAGTACTTC. This sequence encodes CASSSDVSAYEQYF.

The chain couples TRBV5-6 to TRBJ2-7; TRBD2 is a possible D gene (5 bases). Germline CDR1 reads SGHDT; CDR2 reads YYEEEE. The CDR3 runs 12 residues. Between the trimmed V and J ends, which lost 6 bases and 1 base, there was a span of 8 bases. The CDR3 loop is CASNTGSYEQYF. The CDR3 DNA sequence: TGTGCCAGCAATACGGGATCCTACGAGCAGTACTTC. Based on the CDR3 plus reference TRBV5-6 and TRBJ2-7, the full variable domain is DAGVTQSPTHLIKTRGQQVTLRCSPKSGHDTVSWYQQALGQGPQFIFQYYEEEERQRGNFPDRFSGHQFPNYSSELNVNALLLGDSALYLCASNTGSYEQYFGPGTRLTVT.

The genes are TRBV28 and TRBJ2-7; D possibly corresponds to TRBD1 (5 bases). The V gene's germline CDR1 is MDHEN and CDR2 SYDVKM. The length of the CDR3 is 17 residues. Trimming pared 3 bases from V and 0 bases from J, leaving 18 bases between. In nucleotides, the CDR3 is TGTGCCAGCAGTTTCGGTACCGAAGGGGTCGACTCCTACGAGCAGTACTTC. It is translated as CASSFGTEGVDSYEQYF.

This clone was counted once. The gene calls are TRBV10-1 and TRBJ2-1, with 7 positions matching TRBD1. CDR3 length: 16 residues. The V gene end was trimmed by 3 bases and the J gene end by 3 bases; junction bases not matched to a gene: 8. CDR1 and CDR2 from the germline V gene are WNHNN and SYGVQD (reference sequence). Written as DNA, the CDR3 is TGCGCCAGCAGTGAAGTTGGGACAGCCTACTACAATGAGCAGTTCTTC. It encodes CASSEVGTAYYNEQFF.

This CDR3 reads CASSQDTDTQYF. CDR3 coding DNA: TGCGCCAGCAGCCAAGACACAGATACGCAGTATTTT. The genes are TRBV4-3 and TRBJ2-3; D unclear. The ends were cut back, 0 bases at V and 2 bases at J, with 0 bases in the middle. This CDR3 contains 12 residues. The germline V gene encodes CDR1 LGHNA and CDR2 YSLEER.

This chain uses TRBV10-2 with TRBJ2-5, with D perhaps matching TRBD2 (6 bases). The CDR3 sequence is 14 residues long. V lost 6 bases to trimming and J lost 1 base, with 12 bases between them. Germline CDR1 WSHSY, CDR2 SAAADI. Here the CDR3 reads CASSPTSLQETQYF. Written as DNA, the CDR3 is TGCGCCAGCAGCCCTACTAGCCTCCAAGAGACCCAGTACTTC.

The rearrangement links TRBV4-2 to TRBJ2-5; D not resolved. Trimming shortened V by 2 bases and J by 5 bases, and 9 bases separated the two germline ends. The germline gives CDR1 LGHNA, CDR2 YNFKEQ. This CDR3 has 13 residues. The CDR3 here is CASSQTAGETQYF. In DNA, the CDR3 is TGTGCCAGCAGCCAAACCGCCGGGGAGACCCAGTACTTC.

The V call is TRBV27, the J call TRBJ2-1, with D possibly TRBD2 on 6 matching bases. This CDR3 is built from 14 residues. Germline CDR1 MNHEY, CDR2 SMNVEV (reference sequence). Deletions cut 2 bases from V and 6 bases from J, with 11 bases between. Written as DNA, the CDR3 is TGTGCCAGCAGTTTAGAGACTAGAGGCAATGAGCAGTTCTTC. Its translation is CASSLETRGNEQFF.

The J gene is TRBJ2-1, the V gene TRBV4-3, with a weak D call TRBD2 (6 bases). Between the trimmed V and J ends, which lost 1 base and 3 bases, there was a span of 13 bases. The CDR3 consists of 16 residues. Per the germline V gene, CDR1 is LGHNA and CDR2 is YSLEER. CDR3 DNA: TGCGCCAGCAGCCAAGTGCGGGACGGATACTACAATGAGCAGTTCTTC. It codes for CASSQVRDGYYNEQFF.

This clone was detected a few times. The chain couples TRBV9 to TRBJ1-1; 10 bases line up with TRBD1. This CDR3 contains 15 residues. The V gene end was trimmed by 3 bases and the J gene end by 7 bases; junction bases not matched to a gene: 9. Germline V CDR1 and CDR2: SGDLS, YYNGEE. The CDR3 nucleotides are TGTGCCAGCAGCGAACGGGACAGGGGACATTTTGAAGCTTTCTTT. As protein: CASSERDRGHFEAFF.

This clone is a singleton in its sample. The chain employs TRBV5-4 and TRBJ2-7; 7 bases fit TRBD1. The CDR3 contains 14 residues. The V segment lost 3 bases and the J segment 3 bases; nucleotides outside the gene matches: 6. Per germline, CDR1 SGHNT and CDR2 YYREEE (reference sequence). In nucleotides, the CDR3 is TGTGCCAGCAGCTCCGGGACAGCAAACTACGAGCAGTACTTC. This gives the protein CASSSGTANYEQYF.

This chain connects TRBV7-9 to TRBJ2-3; D gene ambiguous. The V and J ends lost 3 bases and 3 bases respectively, with 13 bases between them. Germline V gene data show CDR1 as SEHNR and CDR2 as FQNEAQ (reference sequence). The CDR3 consists of 15 residues. CDR3 in amino acids: CASSFDQQGTDTQYF. The DNA of the CDR3 is TGTGCCAGCAGCTTTGATCAACAAGGTACAGATACGCAGTATTTT.

The rearrangement joins TRBV5-6 to TRBJ1-2; D unclear. This CDR3 has 14 amino acids. V lost 4 bases to trimming and J lost 10 bases, with 20 bases between them. Germline loops: CDR1 SGHDT, CDR2 YYEEEE. As DNA, the CDR3 is TGTGCCAGCAGCCTCTACGCGGGGAATACTCCCTACACCTTC. It specifies CASSLYAGNTPYTF.

The chain has TRBV4-1 and TRBJ1-1, with 9 positions matching TRBD1. The germline V gene has CDR1 MGHRA and CDR2 YSYEKL. The ends lost 0 bases at V and 5 bases at J; junction bases unmatched: 4. The CDR3 loop spans 15 amino acids. CDR3 protein: CASSQEPTGGTEAFF. The CDR3 DNA reads TGCGCCAGCAGCCAAGAACCGACAGGGGGGACTGAAGCTTTCTTT.